This entry lists 22 T cell receptor beta chains sequenced from one sample in a study of blood T cell repertoires in COVID-19. Method: immunoSEQ multiplex PCR; TCRdb's copy keeps in-frame clones and lacks some. The table records a few hundred thousand clones, about nine tenths of them present only once. The sequenced sample was peripheral blood. The receptors were gathered from a woman aged 40 to 55 with acute or convalescent COVID-19.

The rearrangement links TRBV4-1 to TRBJ2-3; the match to TRBD2 covers 7 bases. Germline V gene data show CDR1 as MGHRA and CDR2 as YSYEKL. The ends lost 1 base at V and 4 bases at J; junction bases unmatched: 5. The CDR3 is 15 amino acids. The CDR3 loop reads CASSQGRGTSDTQYF. CDR3 DNA sequence: TGCGCCAGCAGCCAAGGGCGGGGGACGTCAGATACGCAGTATTTT.

The chain joins TRBV7-9 to TRBJ1-1; 11 bases are shared with TRBD1. Per germline, CDR1 SEHNR and CDR2 FQNEAQ (reference sequence). The CDR3 has 15 amino acids. V gave up 4 bases and J gave up 6 bases; unmatched junction bases: 7. As DNA, the CDR3 is TGTGCCAGCAGCTCAGGACAGGGGGCCTTGGCTGAAGCTTTCTTT. Protein: CASSSGQGALAEAFF. The whole variable domain, remainder taken from reference TRBV7-9 and TRBJ1-1, is DTGVSQNPRHKITKRGQNVTFRCDPISEHNRLYWYRQTLGQGPEFLTYFQNEAQLEKSRLLSDRFSAERPKGSFSTLEIQRTEQGDSAMYLCASSSGQGALAEAFFGQGTRLTVV.

The rearrangement joins TRBV24-1 to TRBJ2-1; 10 bases map to TRBD1. The germline V gene encodes CDR1 KGHDR and CDR2 SFDVKD. This CDR3 has 16 amino acids. V dropped 0 bases and J dropped 7; count of bases not matched to a gene: 5. The DNA of the CDR3 is TGTGCCACCAGTGATTTGGCGGGACAGGGGAGGAATGAGCAGTTCTTC. Its translation: CATSDLAGQGRNEQFF.

This chain links TRBV19 with TRBJ1-5, with a possible D match to TRBD1 (6 bases). The germline V gene encodes CDR1 LNHDA and CDR2 SQIVND (reference sequence). V lost 2 bases to trimming and J lost 6 bases, with 11 bases between them. The CDR3 loop spans 14 amino acids. CDR3 region: CASSILDRPQPQHF. Here the CDR3 DNA reads TGTGCCAGTAGTATACTCGACAGGCCTCAGCCCCAGCATTTT.

The chain joins TRBV9 to TRBJ2-2, with TRBD1 matching over 8 bases. CDR3 size: 15 residues. V was pared by 3 bases and J by 6 bases, with 7 bases of the junction left unmatched. Germline CDR1 is SGDLS and CDR2 is YYNGEE. In nucleotides, the CDR3 is TGTGCCAGCAGCGGACAGACAGGGGTACCCGGGGAGCTGTTTTTT. Its protein is CASSGQTGVPGELFF.

The chain has TRBV19 and TRBJ1-2; D is ambiguous. The length of the CDR3 is 14 residues. V was pared by 6 bases and J by 4 bases, with 15 bases between. Germline lookup yields CDR1 LNHDA and CDR2 SQIVND (reference sequence). The CDR3 region has the DNA TGTGCCAGTAGGGTTGCGGGCGATAGCTATGGCTACACCTTC. Protein product: CASRVAGDSYGYTF.

CDR3 protein: CASSPPIGSGANVLTF. CDR3 nucleotide sequence: TGTGCCAGCTCACCACCGATCGGCTCTGGGGCCAACGTCCTGACTTTC. This chain uses TRBV18 with TRBJ2-6, with unresolved D. The V gene's germline CDR1 is KGHSH and CDR2 LQKENI. CDR3 size: 16 residues. The V and J ends lost 0 bases and 0 bases respectively, with 6 bases between them.

V usage is TRBV23-1 and J usage is TRBJ2-7; the match to TRBD1 covers 7 bases. TRBV23-1 is labeled an ORF, and its function is uncertain. CDR3 size: 16 residues. This CDR3 is CASSHCGQDRSCEQYV. For the CDR3, the DNA is TGCGCCAGCAGTCATTGTGGACAGGATAGGTCCTGCGAGCAGTACGTC.

The chain has TRBV30 and TRBJ1-3; no clear D gene. The CDR3 is 13 residues long. Germline V CDR1 and CDR2: GTSNPN, SVGIG (reference sequence). Deletions cut 2 bases from V and 0 bases from J, with 5 bases between. As DNA, the CDR3 is TGTGCCTGGAGTATCCGCTCTGGAAACACCATATATTTT. It is translated as CAWSIRSGNTIYF. Filled out from reference TRBV30 and TRBJ1-3, the complete variable domain reads SQTIHQWPATLVQPVGSPLSLECTVEGTSNPNLYWYRQAAGRGLQLLFYSVGIGQISSEVPQNLSASRPQDRQFILSSKKLLLSDSGFYLCAWSIRSGNTIYFGEGSWLTVV.

CDR3 nucleotides: TGTGCCAGCAGCCCCAGAGGGAGGGGCGCCACCATATATTTT. This codes for CASSPRGRGATIYF. The J gene is TRBJ1-3, the V gene TRBV11-2, with D possibly TRBD1 on 5 matching bases. The germline V and J ends were trimmed by 5 bases and 9 bases, with 17 bases remaining between them. Looked up from germline, CDR1 is SGHAT and CDR2 is FQNNGV. The CDR3 totals 14 residues.

This clone was counted only a few times. V is TRBV5-4 and J is TRBJ2-7; no clear D. This CDR3 spans 14 amino acids. The germline gives CDR1 SGHNT, CDR2 YYREEE (reference sequence). V was pared by 0 bases and J by 4 bases, with 11 bases between. Here the CDR3 reads CASSLGAGEYEQYV. CDR3 DNA sequence: TGTGCCAGCAGCTTGGGGGCCGGCGAATACGAGCAGTACGTC.

The rearrangement joins TRBV2 to TRBJ1-1; the D gene is possibly TRBD1 (6 bases). V lost 5 bases and J lost 4, with 14 bases in between. Germline CDR1 is SNHLY and CDR2 is FYNNEI. The CDR3 extends over 14 amino acids. The CDR3 DNA reads TGTGCCAGCAGTCCGTGGGGGGGCATCACTGAAGCTTTCTTT. This translates into CASSPWGGITEAFF. The full variable domain, rest sourced from reference TRBV2 and TRBJ1-1, is EPEVTQTPSHQVTQMGQEVILRCVPISNHLYFYWYRQILGQKVEFLVSFYNNEISEKSEIFDDQFSVERPDGSNFTLKIRSTKLEDSAMYFCASSPWGGITEAFFGQGTRLTVV.

The chain combines TRBV7-2 with TRBJ2-7; D might be TRBD2 (6 bases). The germline V gene encodes CDR1 SGHTA and CDR2 FQGNSA. CDR3 length: 16 amino acids. The V end was cut by 4 bases, the J end by 0 bases, with 16 bases between. CDR3 DNA sequence: TGTGCCAGCAGCTCCTCCGGGGGTCACCGCTCCTACGAGCAGTACGTC. This sequence encodes CASSSSGGHRSYEQYV.

CDR3 region: CASSPPADSTLHF. CDR3 DNA sequence: TGTGCCAGCAGCCCCCCGGCCGACTCGACCCTCCACTTT. This sequence joins TRBV7-9 and TRBJ1-6; D not certain. Looked up from germline, CDR1 is SEHNR and CDR2 is FQNEAQ (reference sequence). Deletions cut 5 bases from V and 14 bases from J, with 16 bases between. The CDR3 spans 13 residues. Based on the CDR3 plus reference TRBV7-9 and TRBJ1-6, the full variable domain is DTGVSQNPRHKITKRGQNVTFRCDPISEHNRLYWYRQTLGQGPEFLTYFQNEAQLEKSRLLSDRFSAERPKGSFSTLEIQRTEQGDSAMYLCASSPPADSTLHFGNGTRLTVT.

CDR3 loop: CASIRDREDWGYTF. The CDR3 DNA reads TGTGCCAGCATTAGGGACAGGGAGGATTGGGGCTACACCTTC. The chain has TRBV2 and TRBJ1-2; 9 bases align to TRBD1. This CDR3 region has 14 residues. Germline values: CDR1 SNHLY, CDR2 FYNNEI. Trimming took 7 bases from V and 8 from J; bases not matched to a gene: 11.

This rearrangement joins TRBV5-1 to TRBJ2-1; the D gene is possibly TRBD2 (5 bases). The CDR3 length is 15 residues. Looked up from germline, CDR1 is SGHRS and CDR2 is YFSETQ. V lost 0 bases and J 0 bases, leaving 7 bases between the germline ends. The DNA of the CDR3 is TGCGCCAGCAGCTTGGGAGCGGACTCCTACAATGAGCAGTTCTTC. Amino acids: CASSLGADSYNEQFF.

The V gene is TRBV15, the J gene TRBJ1-1; TRBD1 matches 7 bases. J lost 0 bases, V lost 5 bases, and 9 bases had no gene match. The CDR3 has 16 residues. Germline assignment: CDR1 LNHNV and CDR2 YYDKDF (reference sequence). CDR3 amino acids: CATSFGTDPMNTEAFF. CDR3 DNA: TGTGCCACCAGCTTCGGGACAGACCCCATGAACACTGAAGCTTTCTTT. Supplemented by reference TRBV15 and TRBJ1-1, the full variable domain reads DAMVIQNPRYQVTQFGKPVTLSCSQTLNHNVMYWYQQKSSQAPKLLFHYYDKDFNNEADTPDNFQSRRPNTSFCFLDIRSPGLGDTAMYLCATSFGTDPMNTEAFFGQGTRLTVV.

V usage is TRBV2 and J usage is TRBJ1-5; D possibly corresponds to TRBD1 (6 bases). The germline V gene encodes CDR1 SNHLY and CDR2 FYNNEI. CDR3 length: 15 residues. Trimming took 7 bases from V and 1 from J, leaving 14 bases between them. This CDR3 reads CASTGGGLSNQPQHF. DNA of the CDR3: TGTGCCAGCACGGGGGGGGGCTTGAGCAATCAGCCCCAGCATTTT.

The J gene is TRBJ1-4, the V gene TRBV18; no firm D call. V lost 2 bases, J lost 0 bases, and 10 bases lay in between. Per the germline V gene, CDR1 is KGHSH and CDR2 is LQKENI. This CDR3 spans 16 amino acids. The CDR3 DNA is TGTGCCAGCTCACCATATGACACCGCAACTAATGAAAAACTGTTTTTT. Its translation is CASSPYDTATNEKLFF.

J is TRBJ2-3 and V is TRBV19; TRBD1 matches at 8 bases. After removal of 5 bases from V and 0 bases from J, the junction contained 10 bases not matched to a gene. Germline V CDR1 and CDR2: LNHDA, SQIVND (reference sequence). This CDR3 has 17 amino acids. CDR3 sequence reads: CASSLLRRTGSTDTQYF. In DNA, the CDR3 is TGTGCCAGTAGTTTACTCCGTCGGACAGGGAGCACAGATACGCAGTATTTT.

The chain joins TRBV2 to TRBJ2-5, with D unclear. With 0 bases removed from V and 3 bases from J, the gap between germline ends came to 8 bases. CDR3 length: 14 amino acids. The V gene's germline CDR1 is SNHLY and CDR2 FYNNEI. The CDR3 sequence is CASSEARQKETQYF. For the CDR3, the DNA is TGTGCCAGCAGTGAAGCGAGGCAGAAAGAGACCCAGTACTTC. Full variable domain (outside the CDR3, taken from reference TRBV2 and TRBJ2-5): EPEVTQTPSHQVTQMGQEVILRCVPISNHLYFYWYRQILGQKVEFLVSFYNNEISEKSEIFDDQFSVERPDGSNFTLKIRSTKLEDSAMYFCASSEARQKETQYFGPGTRLLVL.

The chain uses TRBV7-2 and TRBJ2-1; maybe TRBD2 (5 bases). Germline V lookup: CDR1 SGHTA, CDR2 FQGNSA. The CDR3 spans 15 residues. The V end was cut by 0 bases, the J end by 6 bases, with 12 bases between. The CDR3 DNA is TGTGCCAGCAGCTTAGCGGGGTCGGGGAGCAATGAGCAGTTCTTC. It encodes CASSLAGSGSNEQFF.